This is a list of T cell receptor beta chains from one sample in a study of tumor-infiltrating lymphocytes in primary liver carcinoma. TCRdb reprocessed the multiplex PCR reads via MiXCR and lists one record per CDR3 protein. The sample lists 120,000 or so distinct CDR3 sequences; approximately 70% were seen once. Sequencing used liver tumor tissue from sampling region 1. The origin of the receptors is an older woman with primary liver carcinoma and hepatitis B virus infection. Each CDR3 is given with its conserved first and last residue. The D gene is left open where the match is weak. Clone size, where shown, is once, few, many, or a class for clones that have expanded.

TRBV11-2,TRBD2,-,TRBJ2-3,16,TGTACCAGCAGCTCAGCCCGGTTACGGGGGGCAGATACGCAGTATTTT,CTSSSARLRGADTQYF
TRBV5-4,-,-,TRBJ2-2,14,TGTACCAGCAGCTCGGGACAAAACGCCGGGGAGCTGTTTTTT,CTSSSGQNAGELFF
TRBV7-9,-,-,TRBJ1-1,11,TGTGCCAGCCCCCGACTGGCTGAAGCTTTATTT,CASPRLAEALF
TRBV5-6,-,-,TRBJ2-2,14,TGTGCTAGCAGCTTAAGACAGGGTACCGGGGGGCTGTTTTTT,CASSLRQGTGGLFF
TRBV6-2/TRBV6-3,TRBD2,-,TRBJ2-1,15,TGTGCCAACAGTTACGGTGGCGGGAGACCGAATGAGCAGTTCTTC,CANSYGGGRPNEQFF
TRBV11-2,-,-,TRBJ2-2,13,TGTGCCAGTAGCTTAGGTGGGACTGGGGAGCTGTTTTTT,CASSLGGTGELFF
TRBV29-1,-,-,TRBJ1-2,12,TGCAGCACTGACGAACCAAACTATGGCTACACCTTC,CSTDEPNYGYTF
TRBV5-6,-,-,TRBJ1-1,14,TGTGCCAGCAGCTTCGGGGTGGTGGACACCGAAGCTTTCTTT,CASSFGVVDTEAFF
TRBV6-1,-,many,TRBJ2-5,18,TGTGCCAGCAGTGATTTTTGGAGGGCCGGTTTGGCCCAAGAGACCCAGTACTTC,CASSDFWRAGLAQETQYF
TRBV10-3,TRBD1,-,TRBJ2-2,14,TGTGCCATCAGGGACAGGGACGACGCCGGGGAGCCGTTTTTT,CAIRDRDDAGEPFF
TRBV5-6,TRBD1,-,TRBJ2-2,15,TGTGCCAGAAGCTTGGGACAGCCTACCACCGGGGAGCTGTTTTTT,CARSLGQPTTGELFF
TRBV28,TRBD2,-,TRBJ2-3,17,TGTGCCAGCAGTTTACCGCGGGGGACTGGGGACTCAGATACGCAGTATTTT,CASSLPRGTGDSDTQYF
TRBV11-2,-,few,TRBJ2-2,15,TGTGCCAGCAGCTCTCTCAGGGCTTTTGGTGGGGAGCTGTTTTTT,CASSSLRAFGGELFF
TRBV14,TRBD2,once,TRBJ2-7,15,TGTGCCAGCAGCCAAGGCCTTGCGGGAGGTTCCGAGCAGCACTTC,CASSQGLAGGSEQHF
TRBV6-1,-,many,TRBJ2-2,16,TGTGCCAGCAGTGACGGGGGCCAAACTAACACCGGGGAGCTGTTTTTT,CASSDGGQTNTGELFF
TRBV29-1,-,many,TRBJ1-5,12,TGCAGCGTTGTTGTGGGCAATCAGCCCCAGCATTTT,CSVVVGNQPQHF
TRBV5-4,-,-,TRBJ2-7,16,TGTGCCAGCAGCTTGGGATCGGCGGGATCTGCCTACGAGAAGTACTTC,CASSLGSAGSAYEKYF
TRBV25-1,TRBD2,-,TRBJ2-5,16,TGTGCCAGCAGTGAATACGTAGCGGGGGGGGGGGAGACCCAGTACTTC,CASSEYVAGGGETQYF
TRBV4-1,-,many,TRBJ1-2,14,TGCGCCAGCAGCCAAGAGGACAGCTACTATGGCTACACCTTC,CASSQEDSYYGYTF
TRBV18,-,few,TRBJ2-7,14,TGTGCCAGCTCACCAGGGATCCAAGCCTACGAGCAGTACTTC,CASSPGIQAYEQYF
TRBV10-2,-,-,TRBJ2-2,13,TGCGCCAGCAGTGACAGTACCACCGGTGAGCTGTTTTTT,CASSDSTTGELFF
TRBV6-6,-,-,TRBJ1-2,13,TGTGCCAGCAGTTACGGGATAGGGAATGGCTACACCTTC,CASSYGIGNGYTF
TRBV11-2,TRBD2,-,TRBJ2-5,19,TGTGCCAGCAGCTCCTTTGGACTAGCGGGAGAGCCGGAGCATGAGACCCAGTACTTC,CASSSFGLAGEPEHETQYF
TRBV7-8,TRBD2,few,TRBJ2-2,14,TGTGCCAGCAGCCCCGCGGGGGGCACCGGGGAGCTGTTTTTT,CASSPAGGTGELFF
TRBV6-6,TRBD1,once,TRBJ1-6,16,TGCGCCGGCAGTACCACAACAGGGGGCTCGAGGTCACCCCTCCACTTT,CAGSTTTGGSRSPLHF
TRBV7-9,-,few,TRBJ2-7,14,TGTGCCAGCAGCTCGGGACGGACATCCTACGAGCAGTACTTC,CASSSGRTSYEQYF
TRBV28,TRBD1,-,TRBJ2-7,15,TGTGCCAGCAGTCCCAGGGGGACCGACTCCTACGAGCAGTACTTC,CASSPRGTDSYEQYF
TRBV11-3,-,-,TRBJ2-1,15,TGTGCCAGCACCTTAGGAACTGGTGGGAAGCTTGAGCAGTTCTTC,CASTLGTGGKLEQFF
TRBV11-2,-,-,TRBJ2-7,15,TGTGCCAGGAGCCCACGGACGTCGACTAGCTACGAGCAGTACTTC,CARSPRTSTSYEQYF
TRBV2,-,-,TRBJ2-2,15,TGTGCCAGCAGCGGGGGACAGCCGAACACCGGGGAGCTGTTTTTT,CASSGGQPNTGELFF
TRBV12-3/TRBV12-4,-,-,TRBJ1-5,14,TGTGCCAGCAGTTCAGAGTCGGGGGATCAGCCCCACCATTTT,CASSSESGDQPHHF
TRBV7-3,-,-,TRBJ2-1,15,TGTGCCAGCAGCTTATCCCCCGGGAGCGGGAATGAGCAGTTCTTC,CASSLSPGSGNEQFF
TRBV6-6,-,many,TRBJ2-7,14,TGTGCCAGCACCCTACAGGGATCAACGAACGAGCAGTACTTC,CASTLQGSTNEQYF
TRBV28,-,few,TRBJ1-5,14,TGTGCCAGCAGTTTTGGGGGCCTCAATCAGCCCCAGCATTTT,CASSFGGLNQPQHF
TRBV5-1,TRBD2,-,TRBJ2-5,15,TGCGCCAGGAGCTTGGCACTAGCGGAACAAGAGACCCAGTACTTC,CARSLALAEQETQYF
TRBV29-1,TRBD1,-,TRBJ2-3,15,TGCAGCGTCCCCCTGCGACAGGGGGACACATATACGCAGTATTTT,CSVPLRQGDTYTQYF
TRBV6-1,-,-,TRBJ2-3,14,TGTGCCAACAGTGTTTCAGGAGATGGAAGGACGCAGTATTTT,CANSVSGDGRTQYF